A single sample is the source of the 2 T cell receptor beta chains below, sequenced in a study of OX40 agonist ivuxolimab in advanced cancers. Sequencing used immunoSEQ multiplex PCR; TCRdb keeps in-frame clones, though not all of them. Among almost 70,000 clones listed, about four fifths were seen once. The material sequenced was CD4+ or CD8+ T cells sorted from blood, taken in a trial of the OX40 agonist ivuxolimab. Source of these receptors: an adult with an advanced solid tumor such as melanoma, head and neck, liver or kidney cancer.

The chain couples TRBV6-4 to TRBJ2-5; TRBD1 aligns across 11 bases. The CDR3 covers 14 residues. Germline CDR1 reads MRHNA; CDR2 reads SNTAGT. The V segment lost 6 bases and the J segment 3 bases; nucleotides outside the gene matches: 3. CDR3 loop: CASRRTGGEETQYF. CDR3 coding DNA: TGTGCCAGCAGAAGGACAGGGGGCGAAGAGACCCAGTACTTC.

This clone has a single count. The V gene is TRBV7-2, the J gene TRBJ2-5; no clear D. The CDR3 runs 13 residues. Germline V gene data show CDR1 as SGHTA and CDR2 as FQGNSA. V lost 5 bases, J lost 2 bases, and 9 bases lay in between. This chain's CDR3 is CASSLRIQETQYF. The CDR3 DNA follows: TGTGCCAGCAGCCTTCGGATTCAAGAGACCCAGTACTTC. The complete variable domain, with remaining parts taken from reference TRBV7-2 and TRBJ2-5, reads GAGVSQSPSNKVTEKGKDVELRCDPISGHTALYWYRQSLGQGLEFLIYFQGNSAPDKSGLPSDRFSAERTGGSVSTLTIQRTQQEDSAVYLCASSLRIQETQYFGPGTRLLVL.